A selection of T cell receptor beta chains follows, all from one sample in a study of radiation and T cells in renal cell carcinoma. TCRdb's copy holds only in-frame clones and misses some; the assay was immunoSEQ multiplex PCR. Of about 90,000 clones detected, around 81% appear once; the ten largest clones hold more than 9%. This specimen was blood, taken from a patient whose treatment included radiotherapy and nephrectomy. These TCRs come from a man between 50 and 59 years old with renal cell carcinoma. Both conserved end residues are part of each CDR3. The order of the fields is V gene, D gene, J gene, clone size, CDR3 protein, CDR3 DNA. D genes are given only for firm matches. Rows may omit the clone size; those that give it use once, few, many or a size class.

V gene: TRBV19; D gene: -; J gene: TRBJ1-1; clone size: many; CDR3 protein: CASSVQVNTEAFF; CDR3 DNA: TGTGCCAGTAGTGTACAGGTGAACACTGAAGCTTTCTTT
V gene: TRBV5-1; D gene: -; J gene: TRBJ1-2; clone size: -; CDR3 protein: CASSLASGAGVRYGYTF; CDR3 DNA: TGCGCCAGCAGCTTGGCCTCAGGGGCGGGGGTTCGCTATGGCTACACCTTC
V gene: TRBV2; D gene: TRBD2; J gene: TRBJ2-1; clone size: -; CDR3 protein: CASTGLAGVVSNEQFF; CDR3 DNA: TGTGCCAGCACTGGACTAGCGGGAGTCGTAAGCAATGAGCAGTTCTTC
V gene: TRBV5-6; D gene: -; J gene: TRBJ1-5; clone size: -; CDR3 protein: CASSRQNQPQHF; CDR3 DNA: TGTGCCAGCAGCAGACAGAATCAGCCCCAGCATTTT
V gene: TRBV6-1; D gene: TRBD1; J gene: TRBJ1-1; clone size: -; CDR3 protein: CASSTQGAQGTEAFF; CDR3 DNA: TGTGCCAGCAGTACGCAGGGGGCCCAGGGCACTGAAGCTTTCTTT
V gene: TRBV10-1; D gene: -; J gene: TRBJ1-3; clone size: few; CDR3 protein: CASSVGAISFSGNTIYF; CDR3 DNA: TGCGCCAGCAGTGTCGGGGCCATAAGCTTCTCTGGAAACACCATATATTTT
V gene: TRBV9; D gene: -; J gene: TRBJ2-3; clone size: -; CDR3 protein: CASSALEQYF; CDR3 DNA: TGTGCCAGCAGCGCCTTGGAGCAGTATTTT
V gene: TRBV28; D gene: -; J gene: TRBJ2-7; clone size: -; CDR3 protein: CASSSSGTASILQYF; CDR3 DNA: TGTGCCAGCAGTTCATCCGGGACTGCTTCTATTTTGCAGTACTTC
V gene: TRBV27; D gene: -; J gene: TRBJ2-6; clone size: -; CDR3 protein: CASRTGSGANVLTF; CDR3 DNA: TGTGCCAGCAGAACAGGGTCTGGGGCCAACGTCCTGACTTTC
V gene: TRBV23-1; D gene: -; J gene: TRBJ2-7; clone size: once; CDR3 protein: CASSHSASSDEQYF; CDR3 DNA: TGCGCCAGCAGTCATTCCGCCTCAAGCGACGAGCAGTACTTC
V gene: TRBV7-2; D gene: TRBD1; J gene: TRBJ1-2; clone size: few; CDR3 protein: CASSLRQGARAGYTF; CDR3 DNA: TGTGCCAGCAGCTTGCGACAGGGGGCGCGGGCTGGCTACACCTTC
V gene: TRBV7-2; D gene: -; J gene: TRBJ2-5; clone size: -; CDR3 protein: CASSLARGVETQYF; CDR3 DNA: TGTGCCAGCAGCTTAGCCAGGGGGGTAGAGACCCAGTACTTC
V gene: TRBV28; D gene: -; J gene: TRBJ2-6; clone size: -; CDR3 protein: CASSFIGGSGANVLTF; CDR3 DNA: TGTGCCAGCAGTTTCATCGGGGGCTCTGGGGCCAACGTCCTGACTTTC
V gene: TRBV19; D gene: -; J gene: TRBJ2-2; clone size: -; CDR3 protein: CASSPLVGELFF; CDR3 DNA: TGTGCCAGTAGTCCATTGGTCGGGGAGCTGTTTTTT
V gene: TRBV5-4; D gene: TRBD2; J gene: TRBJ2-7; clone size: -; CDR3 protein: CASTPGLAGIYEQYF; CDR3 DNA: TGTGCCAGCACCCCCGGACTAGCGGGGATATACGAGCAGTACTTC
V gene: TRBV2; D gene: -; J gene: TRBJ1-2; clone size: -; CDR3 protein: CASSDLYGYTF; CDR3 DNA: TGTGCCAGCAGTGACCTGTATGGCTACACCTTC
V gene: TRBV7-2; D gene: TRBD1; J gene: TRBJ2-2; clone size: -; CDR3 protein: CASSLLAPRTGIPGELFF; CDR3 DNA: TGTGCCAGCAGCTTACTCGCTCCCCGGACAGGGATCCCCGGGGAGCTGTTTTTT
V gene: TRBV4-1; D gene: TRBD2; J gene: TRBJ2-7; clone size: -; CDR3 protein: CASSQELGGLAYSYEQYF; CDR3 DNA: TGCGCCAGCAGCCAAGAACTCGGGGGACTAGCGTACTCCTACGAGCAGTACTTC
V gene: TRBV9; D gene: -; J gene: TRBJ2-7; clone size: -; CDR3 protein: CASSVAPDGNYEQYF; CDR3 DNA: TGTGCCAGCAGCGTAGCCCCGGACGGGAACTACGAGCAGTACTTC
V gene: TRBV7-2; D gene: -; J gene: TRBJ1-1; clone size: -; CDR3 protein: CASSRGGDTEAFF; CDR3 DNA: TGTGCCAGCAGCCGCGGAGGGGACACTGAAGCTTTCTTT
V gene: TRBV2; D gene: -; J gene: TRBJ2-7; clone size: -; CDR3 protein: CASSVTSGSGEQYF; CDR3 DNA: TGTGCCAGCAGTGTAACCAGCGGCTCTGGCGAGCAGTACTTC
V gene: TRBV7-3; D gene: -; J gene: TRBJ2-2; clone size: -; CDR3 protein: CATLRTQNTGELFF; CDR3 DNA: TGTGCCACCCTTAGGACACAGAACACCGGGGAGCTGTTTTTT
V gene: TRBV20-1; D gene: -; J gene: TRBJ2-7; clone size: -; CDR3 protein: CSALVYEQYF; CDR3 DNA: TGCAGTGCTCTGGTTTACGAGCAGTACTTC
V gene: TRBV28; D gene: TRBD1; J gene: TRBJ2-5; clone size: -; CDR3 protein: CASSAPGTGQETQYF; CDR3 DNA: TGTGCCAGCAGTGCTCCCGGGACAGGTCAAGAGACCCAGTACTTC
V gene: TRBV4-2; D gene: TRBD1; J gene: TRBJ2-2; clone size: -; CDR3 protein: CASSLGTGRPTGELFF; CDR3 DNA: TGTGCCAGCAGCCTGGGGACAGGGCGTCCTACCGGGGAGCTGTTTTTT
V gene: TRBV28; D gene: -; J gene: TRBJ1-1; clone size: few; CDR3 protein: CASSSDGLNTEAFF; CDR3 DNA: TGTGCCAGCAGTTCCGACGGTCTGAACACTGAAGCTTTCTTT
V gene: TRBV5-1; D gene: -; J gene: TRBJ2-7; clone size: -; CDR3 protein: CASTWTADSYEQYF; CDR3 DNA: TGCGCCAGCACCTGGACAGCTGACTCCTACGAGCAGTACTTC
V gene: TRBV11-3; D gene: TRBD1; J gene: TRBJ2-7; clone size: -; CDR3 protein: CASSGDRLDEQYF; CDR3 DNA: TGTGCCAGCAGCGGGGACAGGTTAGACGAGCAGTACTTC
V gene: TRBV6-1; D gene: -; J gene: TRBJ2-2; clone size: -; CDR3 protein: CASSPPGPGELFF; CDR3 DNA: TGTGCCAGCAGCCCCCCAGGTCCCGGGGAGCTGTTTTTT
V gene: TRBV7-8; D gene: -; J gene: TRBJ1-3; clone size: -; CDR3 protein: CASSLLSGTGNTIYF; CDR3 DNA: TGTGCCAGCAGCCTACTTTCGGGGACTGGAAACACCATATATTTT
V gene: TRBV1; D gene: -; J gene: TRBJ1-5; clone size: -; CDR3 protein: CTRLRKTKPGQSNQPQHF; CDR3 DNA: TGCACCAGACTACGCAAGACAAAACCGGGACAGAGCAATCAGCCCCAGCATTTT
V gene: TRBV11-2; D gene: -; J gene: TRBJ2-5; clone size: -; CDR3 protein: CASSLIGTGQETQYF; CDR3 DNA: TGTGCCAGCAGCTTAATTGGGACCGGGCAAGAGACCCAGTACTTC
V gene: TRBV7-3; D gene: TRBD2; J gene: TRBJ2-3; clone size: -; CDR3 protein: CASSLGVLAGVGTDTQYF; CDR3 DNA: TGTGCCAGCAGCTTAGGCGTCCTAGCGGGAGTGGGCACAGATACGCAGTATTTT
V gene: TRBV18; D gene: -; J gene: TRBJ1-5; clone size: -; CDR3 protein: CASSPGNSNQPQHF; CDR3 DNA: TGTGCCAGCTCGCCCGGGAATAGCAATCAGCCCCAGCATTTT
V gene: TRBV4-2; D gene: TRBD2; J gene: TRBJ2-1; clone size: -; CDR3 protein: CASSHTSGGSDNEQFF; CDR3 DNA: TGTGCCAGCAGCCATACTAGCGGGGGGTCCGACAATGAGCAGTTCTTC
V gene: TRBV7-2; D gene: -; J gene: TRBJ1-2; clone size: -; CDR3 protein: CASSGGQWGGYTF; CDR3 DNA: TGTGCCAGCAGCGGCGGACAGTGGGGGGGCTACACCTTC
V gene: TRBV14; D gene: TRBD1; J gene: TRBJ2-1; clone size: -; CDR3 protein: CASSQATGLKNEQFF; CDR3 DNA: TGTGCCAGCAGCCAAGCGACAGGGTTAAAAAATGAGCAGTTCTTC
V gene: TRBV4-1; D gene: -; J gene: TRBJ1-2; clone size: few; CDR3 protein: CASSQAPGTSGDYGYTF; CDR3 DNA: TGCGCCAGCAGCCAAGCTCCCGGGACAAGTGGAGACTATGGCTACACCTTC
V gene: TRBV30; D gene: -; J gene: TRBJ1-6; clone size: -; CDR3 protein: CAWSVTGQDNSPLHF; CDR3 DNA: TGTGCCTGGAGTGTAACAGGGCAAGATAATTCACCCCTCCACTTT
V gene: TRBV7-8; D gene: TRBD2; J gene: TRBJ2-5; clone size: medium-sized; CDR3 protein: CASSLAGLAGVQETQYF; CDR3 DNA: TGTGCCAGCAGCTTAGCGGGACTAGCGGGAGTACAAGAGACCCAGTACTTC
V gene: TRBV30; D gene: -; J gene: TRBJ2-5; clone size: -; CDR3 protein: CAWSSETQYF; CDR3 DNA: TGTGCCTGGTCCTCAGAGACCCAGTACTTC
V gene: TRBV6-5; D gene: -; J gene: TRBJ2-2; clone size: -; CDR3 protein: CASSKGRDGIGELFF; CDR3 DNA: TGTGCCAGCAGTAAGGGAAGGGACGGTATCGGGGAGCTGTTTTTT
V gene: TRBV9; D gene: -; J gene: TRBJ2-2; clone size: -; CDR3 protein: CASSVVSGNTGELFF; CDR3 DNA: TGTGCCAGCAGCGTAGTGAGCGGAAACACCGGGGAGCTGTTTTTT
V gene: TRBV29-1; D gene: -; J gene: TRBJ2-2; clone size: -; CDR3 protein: CSSRASNTGELFF; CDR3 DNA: TGCAGTTCGAGGGCAAGTAACACCGGGGAGCTGTTTTTT
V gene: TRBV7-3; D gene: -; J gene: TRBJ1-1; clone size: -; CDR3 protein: CASSSRGEREAFF; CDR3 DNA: TGTGCCAGCAGCTCCCGGGGGGAGCGGGAAGCTTTCTTT
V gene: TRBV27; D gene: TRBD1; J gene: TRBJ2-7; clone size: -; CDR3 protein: CASSQGTGGLEQYF; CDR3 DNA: TGTGCCAGCAGTCAGGGGACAGGGGGGCTCGAGCAGTACTTC
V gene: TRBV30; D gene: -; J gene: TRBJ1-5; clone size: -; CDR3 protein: CAWAIGRGNQPQHF; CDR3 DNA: TGTGCCTGGGCCATCGGGAGGGGCAATCAGCCCCAGCATTTT
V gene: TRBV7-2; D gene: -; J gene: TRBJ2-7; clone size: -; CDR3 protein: CASSLGGAGVSEQYF; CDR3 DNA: TGTGCCAGCAGCTTAGGGGGGGCCGGGGTTTCCGAGCAGTACTTC
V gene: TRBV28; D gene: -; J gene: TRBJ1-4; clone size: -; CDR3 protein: CASTTANEKLFF; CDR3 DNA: TGTGCCAGCACGACAGCTAATGAAAAACTGTTTTTT
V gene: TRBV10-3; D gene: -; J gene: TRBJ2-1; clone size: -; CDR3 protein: CAISEKTIAVGYNEQFF; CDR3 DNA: TGTGCCATCAGTGAGAAAACGATAGCTGTAGGGTACAATGAGCAGTTCTTC
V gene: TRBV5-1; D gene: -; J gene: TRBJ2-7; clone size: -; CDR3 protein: CASSGESSRYEQYF; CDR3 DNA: TGCGCCAGCAGCGGAGAGTCGTCTAGATACGAGCAGTACTTC
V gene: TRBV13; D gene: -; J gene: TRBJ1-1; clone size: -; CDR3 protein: CASSFQVLTEAFF; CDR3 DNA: TGTGCCAGCAGCTTCCAGGTGTTGACTGAAGCTTTCTTT
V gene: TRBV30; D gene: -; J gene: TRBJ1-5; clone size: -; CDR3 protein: CAWTGGGNQPQHF; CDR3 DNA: TGTGCCTGGACGGGGGGGGGCAATCAGCCCCAGCATTTT
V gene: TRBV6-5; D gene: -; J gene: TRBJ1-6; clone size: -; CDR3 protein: CASRIRQTYNSPLHF; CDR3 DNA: TGTGCCAGCAGGATCCGACAGACGTATAATTCACCCCTCCACTTT
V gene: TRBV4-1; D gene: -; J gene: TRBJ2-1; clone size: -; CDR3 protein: CASSQEYRASYNEQFF; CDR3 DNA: TGCGCCAGCAGCCAAGAATACAGGGCATCGTACAATGAGCAGTTCTTC
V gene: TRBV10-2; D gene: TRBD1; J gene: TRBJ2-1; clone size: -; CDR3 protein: CASSEFGGQGEQFF; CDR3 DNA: TGCGCCAGCAGTGAGTTCGGGGGACAGGGTGAGCAGTTCTTC